This T cell receptor (beta chain) was recorded in a study of shared clonotypes between healthy human individuals. Findings of the study overall: How much donors shared clonotypes was expected to be affected by sequencing depth.

V was shortened by 3 bases and J by 0 bases, with 9 bases between the two germline ends. Per the germline V gene, CDR1 is MNHEY and CDR2 is SMNVEV (reference sequence). This CDR3 is 14 amino acids long. Combining CD45RO+ cells with CCR7-negative CD45RA+ TemRA cells gave CD8 memory. Each subset's genomic DNA was split evenly across several immunoSEQ plates. In the authors' methods: Filtering differed for immunoSEQ, which gave only junction sequences without quality scores. Clones were sequenced by immunoSEQ multiplex PCR, and TCRdb holds only the in-frame ones, with some missing. V, J and clone size are taken as reported in that table, and D and trimming were inferred from the DNA itself. The sample lists about 690,000 clones, less than 95% occurring once. This clone was seen a single time. The antigen remains undetermined.

The sample taken for sequencing was memory CD8+ T cells from PBMCs. The subset is: CD45RO+ cells pooled with CCR7-negative TemRA cells. The source of this sequence is a young man in good health. Some clones in this sample may be carry-over from other donors' samples. The chain combines TRBV27 with TRBJ2-7; possible D gene TRBD1, 7 bases. CDR3 DNA: TGTGCCAGCAGTTTCAGGGGGGCCTCCTACGAGCAGTACTTC. Translation: CASSFRGASYEQYF.